The T cell receptor (beta chain) under discussion was sequenced for a study of blood T cells in healthy people across ages. The wider study: Capturing about one barcoded beta molecule per two T cells was achieved by template switching.

Germline V gene data show CDR1 as MDHEN and CDR2 as SYDVKM. This CDR3 region has 14 residues. Trimming pared 2 bases from V and 4 bases from J, leaving 11 bases between. Findings of the study overall: Diversity of TCR beta per million T cells declined in a roughly linear way with age.

A second roughly 6 to 12 cycle PCR used barcoded and J-beta primers. A 12-random-nucleotide template-switch adaptor tagged each cDNA molecule. TCRdb re-called the 5' RACE reads through MiXCR, storing one row per CDR3 protein. The data contain around 2 million distinct CDR3 sequences, about 39% of them singletons. This clonotype turned up a few times. What it recognizes is unknown. The total RNA that was extracted per sample amounted to at least 5.5 micrograms. The sample was blood. The receptor was derived from a human donor in good health. The chain couples TRBV28 to TRBJ1-2, with a tentative D call TRBD1 (5 bases). The CDR3 coding sequence is TGTGCCAGCAGTTTACAGGGAATGTCCTATGGCTACACCTTC. This gives the protein CASSLQGMSYGYTF.